The next 15 T cell receptor beta chains were all read from a single sample in a study of T cell changes during pregnancy in multiple sclerosis. Clones were read by immunoSEQ multiplex PCR, and TCRdb kept only the in-frame ones, dropping some. The table has around 63,000 clones, around 91% seen once. The starting material was peripheral blood, obtained after pregnancy. The source is a female donor in good health, enrolled as a control in a pregnancy study.

This chain joins TRBV6-4 and TRBJ1-5; TRBD1 matches at 8 bases. CDR3 length: 15 amino acids. Germline assignment: CDR1 MRHNA and CDR2 SNTAGT. Trimming at V came to 5 bases and at J to 0 bases, leaving 3 bases not matched to a gene. The CDR3 spells CASSPGGYSNQPQHF. Here the CDR3 DNA reads TGTGCCAGCAGTCCAGGGGGCTATAGCAATCAGCCCCAGCATTTT.

The chain recombines TRBV10-3 with TRBJ2-1; 13 bases match TRBD2. From germline, CDR1 is ENHRY and CDR2 SYGVKD. V shed 0 bases, J shed 0 bases, and the junction held 8 bases outside the gene matches. The CDR3 is 20 residues long. This chain's CDR3 is CAISESRTSGGTSSYNEQFF. CDR3 coding DNA: TGTGCCATCAGTGAGTCAAGGACTAGCGGGGGTACTAGCTCCTACAATGAGCAGTTCTTC.

The V gene is TRBV19, the J gene TRBJ2-7; perhaps TRBD2 as D (5 bases). The CDR3 totals 13 residues. Germline loops: CDR1 LNHDA, CDR2 SQIVND (reference sequence). Between the trimmed V and J ends, which lost 8 bases and 1 base, there was a span of 12 bases. In DNA, the CDR3 is TGTGCCAGTCAGGAGCGGAATTCCTACGAGCAGTACTTC. This gives the protein CASQERNSYEQYF.

The CDR3 is CASRKGANYGYTF. In DNA, the CDR3 is TGTGCCAGCAGGAAGGGGGCAAACTATGGCTACACCTTC. V usage is TRBV28 and J usage is TRBJ1-2; 7 nucleotides match TRBD1. The CDR3 totals 13 residues. Germline assignment: CDR1 MDHEN and CDR2 SYDVKM. After removal of 6 bases from V and 2 bases from J, the junction contained 3 bases not matched to a gene.

V is TRBV10-3 and J is TRBJ1-1; D is unclear. V gave up 3 bases and J gave up 0 bases, with 8 bases separating them. This CDR3 is 14 amino acids long. Germline-derived CDR1 and CDR2 are ENHRY and SYGVKD. The CDR3 bases are TGTGCCATCAGTGACCCAGGCATGAACACTGAAGCTTTCTTT. Translated, it gives CAISDPGMNTEAFF.

This sequence joins TRBV13 and TRBJ1-5; TRBD1 matches 7 bases. With 2 bases clipped from V and 5 bases from J, the junction kept 6 bases outside the gene matches. The CDR3 runs 15 residues. The germline gives CDR1 PRHDT, CDR2 FYEKMQ (reference sequence). The DNA of the CDR3 is TGTGCCAGCAGCTTAAGGGGGGACAGTTATCAGCCCCAGCATTTT. Translated: CASSLRGDSYQPQHF.

The J gene is TRBJ1-3, the V gene TRBV19; D is undetermined. This CDR3 has 13 residues. Germline lookup yields CDR1 LNHDA and CDR2 SQIVND (reference sequence). Trimming pared 5 bases from V and 0 bases from J, leaving 5 bases between. Written as DNA, the CDR3 is TGTGCCAGTAGTTTCAACTCTGGAAACACCATATATTTT. Its protein is CASSFNSGNTIYF.

The rearrangement joins TRBV12-5 to TRBJ2-7; the D gene is possibly TRBD1 (5 bases). This CDR3 has 13 amino acids. The V end lost 1 base, the J end lost 3 bases, and 7 bases lay between the germline ends. CDR1 is LGHNT, CDR2 FRNRAP, per germline. CDR3 sequence: CASGLDRFYEQYF. The CDR3 coding sequence is TGTGCTAGTGGTTTGGACAGGTTCTACGAGCAGTACTTC. Together with reference TRBV12-5 and TRBJ2-7, the CDR3 gives the full variable domain: DARVTQTPRHKVTEMGQEVTMRCQPILGHNTVFWYRQTMMQGLELLAYFRNRAPLDDSGMPKDRFSAEMPDATLATLKIQPSEPRDSAVYFCASGLDRFYEQYFGPGTRLTVT.

The genes are TRBV5-1 and TRBJ2-2; 8 bases agree with TRBD2. The trim removed 4 bases at V and 0 bases at J, leaving 2 bases unmatched. The V gene's germline CDR1 is SGHRS and CDR2 YFSETQ. This CDR3 spans 15 amino acids. For the CDR3, the DNA is TGCGCCAGCAGCCCGGGACTAGCGAACACCGGGGAGCTGTTTTTT. This encodes CASSPGLANTGELFF.

The chain recombines TRBV2 with TRBJ1-1; 9 nucleotides agree with TRBD1. CDR1 and CDR2 (germline): SNHLY, FYNNEI. CDR3 length: 15 residues. The V gene end was trimmed by 5 bases and the J gene end by 1 base; junction bases not matched to a gene: 5. CDR3 bases: TGTGCCAGCAGTAAAGAACAGGGGGCGAACACTGAAGCTTTCTTT. Translating gives CASSKEQGANTEAFF.

This clone was counted only a few times. In DNA form, the CDR3 reads TGTGCCAGCAGTTTGCCCGGGACAGGGGAAGCTTTCTTT. Its translation is CASSLPGTGEAFF. The V call is TRBV6-5, the J call TRBJ1-1; 9 bases map to TRBD1. The CDR3 runs 13 residues. CDR1 and CDR2 from the germline V gene are MNHEY and SVGAGI. The ends lost 4 bases at V and 8 bases at J; junction bases unmatched: 5.

As DNA, the CDR3 is TGTGCCTGGAGTTCTGGACAGGTGCACTACGAGCAGTACTTC. As protein: CAWSSGQVHYEQYF. The genes are TRBV30 and TRBJ2-7, with 7 bases lining up with TRBD1. The CDR3 length is 14 residues. The V gene end was trimmed by 2 bases and the J gene end by 3 bases; junction bases not matched to a gene: 7. Germline V gene sequence: CDR1 GTSNPN, CDR2 SVGIG (reference sequence).

This clone was picked up a small number of times. The rearrangement joins TRBV30 to TRBJ1-1; D is unresolved. Trimming shortened V by 2 bases and J by 3 bases, and 16 bases separated the two germline ends. CDR1 and CDR2 (germline): GTSNPN, SVGIG (reference sequence). The CDR3 spans 15 residues. Written as DNA, the CDR3 is TGTGCCTGGAGTAATGTGGCCGCTTGGTACACTGAAGCTTTCTTT. Residues: CAWSNVAAWYTEAFF.

The chain is built from TRBV7-2 and TRBJ1-1, with D unclear. CDR1 is SGHTA and CDR2 is FQGNSA in the germline V gene. Between the trimmed V and J ends, which lost 7 bases and 3 bases, there was a span of 21 bases. CDR3 length equals 16 residues. CDR3 in amino acids: CASKLMVAPGDTEAFF. The CDR3 bases are TGTGCCAGCAAACTAATGGTGGCACCCGGGGACACTGAAGCTTTCTTT.

The V gene is TRBV5-4, the J gene TRBJ2-6; 14 bases are a match to TRBD2. Germline CDR1 is SGHNT and CDR2 is YYREEE (reference sequence). CDR3 length equals 20 residues. V dropped 2 bases and J dropped 0; count of bases not matched to a gene: 7. The CDR3 DNA sequence: TGTGCCAGCAGCTTTGGACTAGCGGGGGGCCATAGCTCTGGGGCCAACGTCCTGACTTTC. Encoded protein: CASSFGLAGGHSSGANVLTF.